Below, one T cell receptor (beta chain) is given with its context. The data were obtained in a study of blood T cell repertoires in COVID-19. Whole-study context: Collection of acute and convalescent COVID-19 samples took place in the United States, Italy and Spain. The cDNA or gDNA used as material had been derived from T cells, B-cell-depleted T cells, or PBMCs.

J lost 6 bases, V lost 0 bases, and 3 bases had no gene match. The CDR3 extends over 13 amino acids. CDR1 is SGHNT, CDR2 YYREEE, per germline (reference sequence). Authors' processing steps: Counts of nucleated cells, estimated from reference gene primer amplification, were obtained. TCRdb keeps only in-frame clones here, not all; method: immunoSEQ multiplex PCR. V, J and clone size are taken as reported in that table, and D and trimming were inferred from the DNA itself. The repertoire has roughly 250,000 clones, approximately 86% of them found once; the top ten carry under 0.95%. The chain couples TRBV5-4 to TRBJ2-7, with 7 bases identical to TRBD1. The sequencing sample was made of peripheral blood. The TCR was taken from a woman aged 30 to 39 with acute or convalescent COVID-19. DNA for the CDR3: TGTGCCAGCAGCTTGGAGGGGGCGCGCGAGCAGTACTTC. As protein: CASSLEGAREQYF.